The clone carrying this TCR beta chain came up a few times. Time point given: pre-sensitization, week 0. Treatment specified: therapeutic diphenylcyclopropenone sensitization with weekly scalp DPC. Ahead of applying each patch test, blood was sampled. The study enrolled 18 to 70-year-old alopecia patients suitable for DPC. The CDR3 contains 13 residues. Germline-derived CDR1 and CDR2 are SNHLY and FYNNEI. V was pared by 7 bases and J by 10 bases, with 14 bases between. This sample was taken from a study of human T cells and chemical hapten exposure. As for the study in general: DPC 0.01% went on the upper back by patch test, with reading at 6 days. Across samples, TCR yields varied, mostly owing to small differences in pooled library volumes.

TCRdb called the RACE reads again in MiXCR, with one record for every CDR3 protein. This table has approximately 320,000 distinct CDR3 sequences, 5% to 6.5% appearing once. V and J are TRBV2 and TRBJ1-6; D is uncertain. This clonotype was obtained from a young woman with alopecia areata. Some clones in this sample may be carry-over from other donors' samples. The sequenced sample was whole blood, obtained in connection with sensitization to the hapten diphenylcyclopropenone (DPC). This CDR3 is CASILERESPLHF. Written as DNA, the CDR3 is TGTGCCAGCATCTTGGAGAGGGAATCACCCCTCCACTTT.